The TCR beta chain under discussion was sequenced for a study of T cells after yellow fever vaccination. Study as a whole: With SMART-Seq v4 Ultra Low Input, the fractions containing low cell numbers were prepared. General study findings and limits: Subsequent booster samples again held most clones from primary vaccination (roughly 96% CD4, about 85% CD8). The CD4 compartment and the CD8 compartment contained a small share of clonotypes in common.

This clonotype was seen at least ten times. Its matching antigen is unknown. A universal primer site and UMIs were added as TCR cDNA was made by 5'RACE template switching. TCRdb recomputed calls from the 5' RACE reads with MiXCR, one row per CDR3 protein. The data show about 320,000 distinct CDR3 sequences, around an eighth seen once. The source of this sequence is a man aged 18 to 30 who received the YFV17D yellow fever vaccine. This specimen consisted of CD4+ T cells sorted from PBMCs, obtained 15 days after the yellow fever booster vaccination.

The DNA for the CDR3 is TGTGCCAGCAGTTTTCGGCAGAATAGCAATCAGCCCCAGCATTTT. Amino acids: CASSFRQNSNQPQHF. The chain has TRBV27 and TRBJ1-5; D ambiguous. The CDR3 spans 15 residues. CDR1 and CDR2 from the germline V gene are MNHEY and SMNVEV (reference sequence). The ends were cut back, 3 bases at V and 0 bases at J, with 9 bases in the middle.